This T cell receptor beta chain was profiled in a study of blood T cell repertoires in COVID-19. The assay was immunoSEQ multiplex PCR, and TCRdb's table has in-frame clones only and misses some. The repertoire has a few hundred thousand clones, about 87% of them found once; the top ten carry 0.75% to 0.85%. This clone was observed a handful of times. Source material: peripheral blood. This receptor was taken from a man aged 18 to 30 with COVID-19, enrolled during active disease.

The CDR3 sequence: CASTIGYRINYGYTF. The CDR3 nucleotides are TGTGCCAGCACCATTGGGTACAGAATTAACTATGGCTACACCTTC. V usage is TRBV5-8 and J usage is TRBJ1-2; D is unclear. This CDR3 has 15 amino acids. Germline CDR1 SGHTS, CDR2 YDEGEE. V was trimmed by 6 bases and J by 1 base, leaving 16 bases between them.